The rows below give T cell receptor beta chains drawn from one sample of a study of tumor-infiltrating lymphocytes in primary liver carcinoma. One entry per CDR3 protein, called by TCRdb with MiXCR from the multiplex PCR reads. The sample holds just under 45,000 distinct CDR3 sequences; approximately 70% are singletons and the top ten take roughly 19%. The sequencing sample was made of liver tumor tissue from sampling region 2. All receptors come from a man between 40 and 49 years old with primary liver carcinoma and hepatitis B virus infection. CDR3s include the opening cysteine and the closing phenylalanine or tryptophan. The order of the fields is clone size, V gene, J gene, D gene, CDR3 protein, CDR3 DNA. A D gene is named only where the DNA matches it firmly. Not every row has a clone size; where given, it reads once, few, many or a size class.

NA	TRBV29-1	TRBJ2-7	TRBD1	CSVQVAGGEGEQYF	TGTAGCGTACAAGTTGCAGGGGGCGAGGGTGAGCAGTACTTC
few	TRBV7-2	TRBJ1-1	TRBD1	CASRKASGQGEAFF	TGTGCCAGCAGAAAAGCCTCCGGACAGGGAGAAGCTTTCTTT
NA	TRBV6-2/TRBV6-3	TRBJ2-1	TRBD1	CAGTRDSGSEQFF	TGTGCCGGCACCCGGGACAGCGGCAGTGAGCAGTTCTTC
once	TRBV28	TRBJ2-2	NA	CASSQTTENTGELVF	TGTGCCAGCAGTCAAACGACAGAGAACACCGGGGAGCTGGTTTTT
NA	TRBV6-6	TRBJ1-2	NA	CASSSRDYGYVF	TGTGCCAGCAGTTCGCGGGACTATGGCTACGTCTTC
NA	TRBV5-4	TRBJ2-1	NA	CSSSSYNEQFF	TGTTCTAGCAGCTCCTACAATGAGCAGTTCTTC
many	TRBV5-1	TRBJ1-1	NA	CASSFMRGMNTEAFF	TGCGCCAGCAGCTTCATGAGGGGTATGAACACTGAAGCTTTCTTT
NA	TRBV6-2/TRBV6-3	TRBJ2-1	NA	CASIYVGNEQFF	TGTGCCAGCATTTACGTCGGTAATGAGCAGTTCTTC
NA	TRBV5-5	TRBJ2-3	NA	CASSWGMMANTQYF	TGTGCCAGCAGCTGGGGAATGATGGCAAATACGCAGTATTTT
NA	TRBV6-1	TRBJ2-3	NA	CASSEGVPDTRCF	TGTGCCAGCAGTGAAGGTGTCCCGGATACGCGGTGTTTT
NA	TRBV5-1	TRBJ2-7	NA	CVRSREGDYEQYF	TGCGTCAGAAGCAGGGAGGGGGATTACGAGCAGTACTTC
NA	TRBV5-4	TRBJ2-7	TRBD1	CTSSSRTGARCEQYF	TGTACCAGCAGCTCTAGGACAGGCGCGAGATGCGAGCAGTACTTC
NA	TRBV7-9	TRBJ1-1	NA	CASSLGAETEVFF	TGTGCCAGCAGCTTGGGGGCTGAAACTGAAGTTTTCTTT
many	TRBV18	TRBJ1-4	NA	CASSAPGSNEKLFF	TGTGCCAGCTCAGCACCGGGATCTAATGAAAAACTGTTTTTT
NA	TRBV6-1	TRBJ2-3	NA	CASSEGSGYQPQYF	TGTGCCAGCAGTGAAGGGTCGGGGTATCAGCCCCAGTATTTT
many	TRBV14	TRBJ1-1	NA	CASSQDQGPYPAFF	TGTGCCAGCAGCCAAGATCAGGGCCCTTACCCAGCTTTCTTT
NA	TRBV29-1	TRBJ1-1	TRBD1	CSVTGDAMNIVVFF	TGCAGCGTGACAGGGGATGCAATGAACATTGTAGTTTTCTTT
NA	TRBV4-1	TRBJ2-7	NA	CASSQVEGGLGYKRYF	TGCGCCAGCAGCCAGGTGGAGGGGGGGCTTGGATACAAGCGGTACTTC
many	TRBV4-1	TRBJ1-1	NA	CASSQSGGANTEAFF	TGCGCCAGCAGCCAATCTGGGGGGGCGAACACTGAAGCTTTCTTT
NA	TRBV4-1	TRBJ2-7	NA	CASKGTWGEQYF	TGCGCCAGCAAGGGGACATGGGGAGAGCAGTACTTC
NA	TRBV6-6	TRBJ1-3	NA	CVSSYGSTIYF	TGTGTCAGCAGTTATGGGAGCACCATATATTTT
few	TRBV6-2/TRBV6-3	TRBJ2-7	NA	CASSSERSRSSYEQYF	TGTGCTAGCAGTAGTGAGCGGAGCCGCAGCTCCTACGAGCAGTACTTC
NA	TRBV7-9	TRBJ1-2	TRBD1	CASSLEFGRGACYGYTF	TGTGCCAGCAGCTTAGAATTCGGCAGGGGGGCTTGCTATGGCTACACCTTC
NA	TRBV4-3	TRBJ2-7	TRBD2	CASSQDREAGDEQYF	TGCGCCAGCAGCCAAGATAGGGAAGCGGGGGACGAGCAGTACTTC
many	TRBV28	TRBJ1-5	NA	CASRIQGQPQHF	TGTGCCAGCAGGATACAGGGTCAGCCCCAGCATTTT
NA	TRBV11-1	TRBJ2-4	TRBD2	CTSSFPGTSGPKNIQYF	TGCACCAGCAGCTTTCCAGGGACTAGCGGGCCCAAAAACATTCAGTACTTC
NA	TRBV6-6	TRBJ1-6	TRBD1	CASRTGTGARGNSTLHF	TGTGCCAGCAGGACCGGGACAGGCGCCCGGGGAAACTCAACCCTCCACTTT
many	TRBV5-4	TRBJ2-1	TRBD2	CASSSQTSGRALEQFF	TGTGCCAGCAGCTCCCAAACTAGCGGGAGGGCTCTTGAGCAGTTCTTC
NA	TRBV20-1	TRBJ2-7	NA	CSARAGLDHEQYF	TGCAGTGCTAGGGCAGGCCTCGACCACGAGCAGTACTTC
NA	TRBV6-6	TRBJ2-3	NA	CGSSKYRSDTQYF	TGTGGCAGCAGTAAATACCGGTCGGATACGCAGTATTTT
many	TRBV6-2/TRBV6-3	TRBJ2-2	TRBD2	CASSYPTVLAGRTGELFF	TGTGCCAGCAGTTACCCGACCGTGCTAGCGGGGAGGACCGGGGAGCTGTTTTTT
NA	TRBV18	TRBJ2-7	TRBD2	CASTRVAGDEQYF	TGTGCCAGCACACGAGTAGCGGGAGACGAGCAGTACTTC
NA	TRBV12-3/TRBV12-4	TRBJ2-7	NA	CAGSRTYEQYF	TGTGCCGGCAGTCGAACCTACGAGCAGTACTTC
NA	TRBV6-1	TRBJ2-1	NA	CASNNRLQGTPYNEQFF	TGTGCCAGCAATAATCGCTTACAGGGAACCCCCTACAATGAGCAGTTCTTC
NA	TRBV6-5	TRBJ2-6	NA	CVSSSRAGSSGANVLTF	TGTGTCAGCAGTTCCCGGGCAGGCAGCTCTGGGGCCAACGTCCTAACTTTC
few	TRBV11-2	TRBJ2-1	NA	CASSSGVSDNEQFF	TGTGCCAGCAGCTCAGGAGTCTCGGACAATGAGCAGTTCTTC
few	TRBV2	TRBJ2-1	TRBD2	CARTSGNEQFF	TGTGCCCGCACTAGCGGGAATGAGCAGTTCTTC
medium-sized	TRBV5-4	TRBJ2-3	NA	CASSSSTNTDTQYF	TGTGCCAGCAGCTCCTCGACAAACACAGATACGCAGTATTTT
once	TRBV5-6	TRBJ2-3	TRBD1	CASNLQGASDTQYF	TGTGCCAGCAACTTGCAGGGGGCATCAGATACGCAGTATTTT
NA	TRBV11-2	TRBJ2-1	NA	CASGLPGFDNEQFF	TGTGCTAGCGGCTTGCCGGGGTTCGACAATGAGCAGTTCTTC
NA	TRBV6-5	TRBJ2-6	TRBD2	CVSSSSGTSGYSGANALTF	TGTGTCAGCAGTTCGTCCGGGACTAGCGGGTATTCCGGGGCCAACGCCCTGACTTTC
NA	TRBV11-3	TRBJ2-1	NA	CASSLDSGSRHNEQFF	TGTGCCAGCAGCCTCGATAGTGGAAGCAGGCACAATGAGCAGTTCTTC
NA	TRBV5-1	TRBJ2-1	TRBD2	CACSLGLAGEEFF	TGCGCCTGCAGCTTGGGGCTAGCGGGAGAGGAGTTCTTC
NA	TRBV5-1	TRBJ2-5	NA	CANSQQTAAAQETQYF	TGCGCCAACAGCCAACAGACCGCAGCGGCCCAAGAGACTCAGTACTTC
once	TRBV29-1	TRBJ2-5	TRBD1	CSGQGTKVEAQYF	TGTAGCGGACAGGGGACGAAAGTAGAGGCCCAATACTTC